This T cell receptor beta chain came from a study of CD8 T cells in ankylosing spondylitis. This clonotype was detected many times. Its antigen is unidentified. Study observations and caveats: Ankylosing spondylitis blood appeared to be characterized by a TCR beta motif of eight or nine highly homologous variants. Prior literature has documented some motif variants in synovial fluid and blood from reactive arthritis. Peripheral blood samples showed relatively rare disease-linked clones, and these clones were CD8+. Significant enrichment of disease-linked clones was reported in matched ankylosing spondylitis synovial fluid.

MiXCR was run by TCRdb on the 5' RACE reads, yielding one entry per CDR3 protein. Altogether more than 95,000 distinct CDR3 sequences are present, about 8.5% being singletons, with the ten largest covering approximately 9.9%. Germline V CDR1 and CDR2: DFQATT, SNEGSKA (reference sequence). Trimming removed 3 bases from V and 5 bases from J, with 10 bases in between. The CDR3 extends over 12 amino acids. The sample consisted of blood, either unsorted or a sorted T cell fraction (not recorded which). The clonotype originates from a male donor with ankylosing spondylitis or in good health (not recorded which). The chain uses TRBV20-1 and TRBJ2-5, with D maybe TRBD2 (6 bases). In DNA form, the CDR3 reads TGCAGTGCTAGGGGGGGTCTCGAGACCCAGTACTTC. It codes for CSARGGLETQYF.